This is a list of T cell receptor beta chains from one sample in a study of PD-1 blockade in classical Hodgkin lymphoma. Assay used: immunoSEQ multiplex PCR; TCRdb lists only in-frame clones, some missing. The repertoire consists of about 90,000 clones, with 90% occurring once and the leading ten covering around 2.7%. This sample comprised peripheral blood mononuclear cells (PBMCs), obtained before the fourth cycle of nivolumab. The origin of the receptors is a human donor with classical Hodgkin lymphoma. Each CDR3 is given with its conserved first and last residue. The D gene is left open where the match is weak. A clone size is listed for some rows: how often the clone was seen (once, few, many), or a class if it is expanded.

NA,NA,TRBV6-1,TRBJ2-7,TGTGCCAGCAGCAAGGAGACCGCCTACGAGCAGTACTTC,CASSKETAYEQYF
NA,NA,TRBV20-1,TRBJ1-2,TGCAGTGCTAGCCCCGTCCATGGCTACACCTTC,CSASPVHGYTF
TRBD2,NA,TRBV6-5,TRBJ2-7,TGTGCCAGCAGTGTACTAGCGGGGGGCGTGGAGCAGTACTTC,CASSVLAGGVEQYF
TRBD2,NA,TRBV2,TRBJ2-5,TGTGCCAGCAGTGAACTCGGGGGGGGCTGGGAGACCCAGTACTTC,CASSELGGGWETQYF
NA,NA,TRBV18,TRBJ1-1,TGTGCCAGCTCACCACCCTTCGGGAGTGCCACTGAAGCTTTCTTT,CASSPPFGSATEAFF
TRBD1,NA,TRBV7-9,TRBJ1-1,TGTGCCAGCAGCTCGAGACAGGGGGCTGGGACTGAAGCTTTCTTT,CASSSRQGAGTEAFF
NA,once,TRBV27,TRBJ2-7,TGTGCCAGCAGCCCAACCCCCGGGACAAACTACGAGCAGTACTTC,CASSPTPGTNYEQYF
NA,NA,TRBV2,TRBJ2-7,TGTGCCGCCACACCCGTGGGCTACGAGCAGTACTTC,CAATPVGYEQYF
NA,once,TRBV6-6,TRBJ1-1,TGTGCCAGCAACTTAGGGGCGAAGAACACTGAAGCTTTCTTT,CASNLGAKNTEAFF
NA,NA,TRBV6-5,TRBJ1-1,TGTGCCAGCAGTTACGTCCAGGGTGAAGGCGCTTTCTTT,CASSYVQGEGAFF
TRBD1,NA,TRBV6-5,TRBJ1-2,TGTGCCAGCAGTCTTACAAGACAGGGGGCGATGGGCTACACCTTC,CASSLTRQGAMGYTF
NA,NA,TRBV11-2,TRBJ1-5,TGTGCCAGCAGTACAGGGACGGGGGGCAATCAGCCCCAGCATTTT,CASSTGTGGNQPQHF
NA,once,TRBV6-1,TRBJ1-1,TGTGCCAGCAGGAGCACCATGAACACTGAAGCTTTCTTT,CASRSTMNTEAFF
NA,NA,TRBV19,TRBJ1-5,TGTGCCAGTAGCCTGACAGATTATAGCAATCAGCCCCAGCATTTT,CASSLTDYSNQPQHF
NA,once,TRBV7-2,TRBJ2-7,TGTGCCAGCAGCCTCGACAGCTCCTCCTACGAGCAGTACTTC,CASSLDSSSYEQYF
NA,NA,TRBV9,TRBJ1-2,TGTGCCAGCAGCGTAGTTCAGGCCAACTATGGCTACACCTTC,CASSVVQANYGYTF
NA,NA,TRBV6-1,TRBJ2-5,TGTGCCAGCAGGGGAGTTGGGGTTGAGACCCAGTACTTC,CASRGVGVETQYF
NA,NA,TRBV7-9,TRBJ1-6,TGTGCCAGCAGCTTAGGACGGAATAATTCACCCCTCCACTTT,CASSLGRNNSPLHF
TRBD2,NA,TRBV4-2,TRBJ2-5,TGTGCCAGCAGCCGAGGGGCGGGGGGGCTCCAAGAGACCCAGTACTTC,CASSRGAGGLQETQYF
TRBD1,NA,TRBV28,TRBJ2-7,TGTGCCAGCAGTCCGCTGGGGACAGGGGAGCAGTACTTC,CASSPLGTGEQYF
NA,NA,TRBV7-6,TRBJ2-3,TGTGCCAGCAGCTTTCGGGCGGGCGCCTGGGGAGATACGCAGTATTTT,CASSFRAGAWGDTQYF
NA,once,TRBV27,TRBJ2-1,TGTGCCAGCAGTTTACTTGACGTGGGCGAGCAGTTCTTC,CASSLLDVGEQFF
NA,NA,TRBV5-1,TRBJ1-5,TGCGCCAGCAGCTTCCAGGGCGGACAGCCCCAGCATTTT,CASSFQGGQPQHF
NA,NA,TRBV30,TRBJ1-2,TGTGCCTGGAGTGTAACGCTGTGGGGCTACACCTTC,CAWSVTLWGYTF
TRBD2,NA,TRBV6-6,TRBJ2-2,TGTGCCAGCAGTTACAGGGCGGGGGTCGGCACCGGGGAGCTGTTTTTT,CASSYRAGVGTGELFF
NA,NA,TRBV28,TRBJ1-5,TGTGCCAGCATGGGCACCTATTATCAGCCCCAGCATTTT,CASMGTYYQPQHF
TRBD2,NA,TRBV13,TRBJ2-7,TGTGCCAGCAGCTTCCTTTCCGGCCTAGCGGCCAGGTACGAGCAGTACTTC,CASSFLSGLAARYEQYF
NA,NA,TRBV29-1,TRBJ2-3,TGCAGCGGCCGACAGGCTGCCACAGATACGCAGTATTTT,CSGRQAATDTQYF
NA,NA,TRBV28,TRBJ1-5,TGTGCCAGCAGCCCCCAGGGGAGTGTTCAGCCCCAGCATTTT,CASSPQGSVQPQHF
NA,NA,TRBV18,TRBJ2-7,TGTGCCAGCACATCCGGGACAAAGCACTACGAGCAGTACTTC,CASTSGTKHYEQYF
NA,NA,TRBV19,TRBJ2-3,TGTGCCAGTAAAAGTCAGATAAGCACAGATACGCAGTATTTT,CASKSQISTDTQYF
NA,NA,TRBV19,TRBJ1-1,TGTGCCAGTAGTGACACAGCAAACACTGAAGCTTTCTTT,CASSDTANTEAFF
NA,once,TRBV6-6,TRBJ2-7,TGTGCCAGCAGCTCAACGCCGGGGTATCACGAGCAGTACTTC,CASSSTPGYHEQYF
NA,NA,TRBV20-1,TRBJ2-7,TGCAGTGCTAGAGATAGGAACGAGCAGTACTTC,CSARDRNEQYF
NA,NA,TRBV19,TRBJ2-7,TGTGCCAGTACCACCTTGAAGGGGAACGAGCAGTACTTC,CASTTLKGNEQYF
NA,NA,TRBV19,TRBJ1-4,TGTGCCGTACTAGGGGGGCGCGGGACTAATGAAAAACTGTTTTTT,CAVLGGRGTNEKLFF
TRBD1,NA,TRBV19,TRBJ2-7,TGTGCCAGTAGTATAAGGACAGGGGCCTACGAGCAGTACTTC,CASSIRTGAYEQYF
NA,NA,TRBV11-3,TRBJ2-7,TGTGCCAGCAGCTTTGGCACAGACTACGAGCAGTACTTC,CASSFGTDYEQYF
TRBD1,NA,TRBV23-1,TRBJ2-7,TGCGCCAGCAGCCTGTGGGGACAGGGAAACGAGCAGTACTTC,CASSLWGQGNEQYF
NA,NA,TRBV5-6,TRBJ2-5,TGTGCCAGCAGCTGGAATCGGGTCGAGACCCAGTACTTC,CASSWNRVETQYF
NA,few,TRBV18,TRBJ1-1,TGTGCCAGCTCCCCCAGGGAGGGGAGGAACACTGAAGCTTTCTTT,CASSPREGRNTEAFF